This is a list of T cell receptor beta chains from one sample in a study of T cells after somatic rescue of genetic block. Sequencing used immunoSEQ multiplex PCR; TCRdb keeps in-frame clones, though not all of them. This sample has 68,000 or so clones, with 85% to 95% found just once. Sequencing was done on a sample of peripheral blood mononuclear cells (PBMCs). All receptors come from a man aged 40-50 years. CDR3s include the opening cysteine and the closing phenylalanine or tryptophan. Fields, in order: J gene, V gene, D gene, clone size, CDR3 protein, CDR3 DNA. The D gene is left open where the match is weak. The listing skips clone size in some rows; elsewhere it reads once, few, many or a size class.

j_call: TRBJ2-5
v_call: TRBV7-2
d_call: TRBD1
clone_size: few
cdr3_aa: CASSKGQPGETQYF
cdr3_nt: TGTGCCAGCAGCAAGGGACAGCCCGGAGAGACCCAGTACTTC

j_call: TRBJ2-1
v_call: TRBV7-2
d_call: -
clone_size: -
cdr3_aa: CASSTRFEQFF
cdr3_nt: TGTGCCAGCAGCACCCGTTTTGAGCAGTTCTTC

j_call: TRBJ2-1
v_call: TRBV2
d_call: -
clone_size: -
cdr3_aa: CASSGSRGIGVEQFF
cdr3_nt: TGTGCCAGCAGTGGGTCTCGGGGGATAGGGGTTGAGCAGTTCTTC

j_call: TRBJ1-3
v_call: TRBV5-6
d_call: -
clone_size: -
cdr3_aa: CASSLTASGNTIYF
cdr3_nt: TGTGCCAGCAGCTTGACAGCCTCTGGAAACACCATATATTTT

j_call: TRBJ2-5
v_call: TRBV7-2
d_call: -
clone_size: -
cdr3_aa: CASSLGLGVPLGETQYF
cdr3_nt: TGTGCCAGCAGCTTGGGTTTAGGCGTTCCCCTCGGAGAGACCCAGTACTTC

j_call: TRBJ2-2
v_call: TRBV15
d_call: -
clone_size: -
cdr3_aa: CATSRTGHPTGELFF
cdr3_nt: TGTGCCACCAGCAGAACCGGACACCCCACCGGGGAGCTGTTTTTT

j_call: TRBJ2-7
v_call: TRBV19
d_call: TRBD2
clone_size: -
cdr3_aa: CASSKERTSGRSYEQYF
cdr3_nt: TGTGCCAGTAGTAAAGAAAGGACTAGCGGGAGATCCTACGAGCAGTACTTC

j_call: TRBJ1-2
v_call: TRBV19
d_call: -
clone_size: once
cdr3_aa: CASSTVGGLYGYTF
cdr3_nt: TGTGCCAGTAGTACAGTTGGAGGCCTCTATGGCTACACCTTC

j_call: TRBJ2-5
v_call: TRBV11-3
d_call: -
clone_size: -
cdr3_aa: CASSLASSQETQYF
cdr3_nt: TGTGCCAGCAGCTTAGCCTCCAGCCAAGAGACCCAGTACTTC

j_call: TRBJ1-6
v_call: TRBV27
d_call: -
clone_size: -
cdr3_aa: CASSYSQVHLSPLHF
cdr3_nt: TGTGCCAGCAGTTACTCGCAGGTTCACCTTTCACCCCTCCACTTT

j_call: TRBJ2-6
v_call: TRBV28
d_call: -
clone_size: once
cdr3_aa: CASSLEGLGANVLTF
cdr3_nt: TGTGCCAGCAGTTTGGAGGGATTGGGGGCCAACGTCCTGACTTTC

j_call: TRBJ2-7
v_call: TRBV10-3
d_call: -
clone_size: once
cdr3_aa: CAISQEGWTVPYEQYF
cdr3_nt: TGTGCCATCAGTCAAGAGGGCTGGACAGTACCCTACGAGCAGTACTTC

j_call: TRBJ1-1
v_call: TRBV2
d_call: -
clone_size: -
cdr3_aa: CASSDRENTEAFF
cdr3_nt: TGTGCCAGCAGTGACCGGGAGAACACTGAAGCTTTCTTT

j_call: TRBJ2-1
v_call: TRBV2
d_call: TRBD2
clone_size: -
cdr3_aa: CASSSPSGNHYNEQFF
cdr3_nt: TGTGCCAGCAGTTCGCCTAGCGGGAACCACTACAATGAGCAGTTCTTC

j_call: TRBJ2-1
v_call: TRBV12-5
d_call: -
clone_size: -
cdr3_aa: CASGLDPTTEQFF
cdr3_nt: TGTGCTAGTGGTTTGGATCCGACGACCGAGCAGTTCTTC

j_call: TRBJ2-1
v_call: TRBV2
d_call: TRBD2
clone_size: -
cdr3_aa: CAARGGLAGETRYNEQFF
cdr3_nt: TGTGCCGCCAGAGGTGGACTAGCGGGCGAGACGCGATACAATGAGCAGTTCTTC

j_call: TRBJ2-1
v_call: TRBV5-4
d_call: TRBD2
clone_size: -
cdr3_aa: CASSLGPAGEGWNEQFF
cdr3_nt: TGTGCCAGCAGCTTGGGCCCCGCGGGGGAGGGCTGGAATGAGCAGTTCTTC

j_call: TRBJ1-5
v_call: TRBV19
d_call: TRBD1
clone_size: -
cdr3_aa: CASSDRASNQPQHF
cdr3_nt: TGTGCCAGTAGTGACAGGGCTAGCAATCAGCCCCAGCATTTT

j_call: TRBJ2-1
v_call: TRBV15
d_call: TRBD2
clone_size: -
cdr3_aa: CATREQGLVVEQFF
cdr3_nt: TGTGCCACCAGAGAGCAGGGACTAGTCGTTGAGCAGTTCTTC

j_call: TRBJ2-7
v_call: TRBV27
d_call: TRBD1
clone_size: -
cdr3_aa: CASSAGTGETYEQYF
cdr3_nt: TGTGCCAGCAGTGCGGGGACAGGAGAGACCTACGAGCAGTACTTC

j_call: TRBJ2-3
v_call: TRBV4-1
d_call: -
clone_size: few
cdr3_aa: CASSQEPRKITDTQYF
cdr3_nt: TGCGCCAGCAGCCAAGAGCCCAGGAAGATCACAGATACGCAGTATTTT

j_call: TRBJ2-3
v_call: TRBV18
d_call: -
clone_size: -
cdr3_aa: CASSQGSTDTQYF
cdr3_nt: TGTGCCAGCTCACAGGGATCCACAGATACGCAGTATTTT

j_call: TRBJ1-5
v_call: TRBV4-2
d_call: -
clone_size: -
cdr3_aa: CASSQDEGGAQHF
cdr3_nt: TGTGCCAGCAGCCAAGATGAGGGGGGGGCCCAGCATTTT

j_call: TRBJ2-1
v_call: TRBV7-9
d_call: TRBD2
clone_size: -
cdr3_aa: CASSRGLAGGYEQFF
cdr3_nt: TGTGCCAGCAGCCGGGGACTAGCGGGAGGGTATGAGCAGTTCTTC

j_call: TRBJ1-3
v_call: TRBV9
d_call: -
clone_size: once
cdr3_aa: CASSVDSSGNTIYF
cdr3_nt: TGTGCCAGCAGCGTGGACAGCTCTGGAAACACCATATATTTT

j_call: TRBJ1-1
v_call: TRBV27
d_call: -
clone_size: -
cdr3_aa: CASSSPGSPRHTEAFF
cdr3_nt: TGTGCCAGCAGTTCTCCGGGGTCCCCCAGACACACTGAAGCTTTCTTT

j_call: TRBJ1-2
v_call: TRBV5-4
d_call: -
clone_size: -
cdr3_aa: CASSSQTNPPQGYGYTF
cdr3_nt: TGTGCCAGCAGTTCCCAGACGAACCCACCGCAAGGCTATGGCTACACCTTC

j_call: TRBJ2-2
v_call: TRBV27
d_call: TRBD2
clone_size: few
cdr3_aa: CASSSPASGSYTGELFF
cdr3_nt: TGTGCCAGCAGTTCCCCGGCTAGCGGGAGTTACACCGGGGAGCTGTTTTTT

j_call: TRBJ1-2
v_call: TRBV7-8
d_call: -
clone_size: -
cdr3_aa: CASSLASGAYYGYTF
cdr3_nt: TGTGCCAGCAGCTTAGCATCAGGTGCCTACTATGGCTACACCTTC